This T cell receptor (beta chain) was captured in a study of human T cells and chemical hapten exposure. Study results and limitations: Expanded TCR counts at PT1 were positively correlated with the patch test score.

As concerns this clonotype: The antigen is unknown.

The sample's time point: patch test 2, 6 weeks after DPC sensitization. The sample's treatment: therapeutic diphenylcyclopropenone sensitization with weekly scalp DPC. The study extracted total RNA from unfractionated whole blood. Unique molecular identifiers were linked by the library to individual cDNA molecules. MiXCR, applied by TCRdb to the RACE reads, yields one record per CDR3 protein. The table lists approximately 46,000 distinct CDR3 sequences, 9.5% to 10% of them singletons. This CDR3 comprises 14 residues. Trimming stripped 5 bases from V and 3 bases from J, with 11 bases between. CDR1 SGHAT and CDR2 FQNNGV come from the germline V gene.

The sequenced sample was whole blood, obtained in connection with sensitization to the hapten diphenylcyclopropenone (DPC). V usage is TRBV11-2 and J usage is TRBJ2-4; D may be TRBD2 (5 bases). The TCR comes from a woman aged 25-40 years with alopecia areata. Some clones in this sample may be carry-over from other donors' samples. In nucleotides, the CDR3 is TGTGCCAGCAGCCCGGAGGTTGTCAAAAACATTCAGTACTTC. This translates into CASSPEVVKNIQYF.